The following is a TCR beta chain sequence with its context. Only in-frame clones appear in the TCRdb table, and some are missing; sequencing was by immunoSEQ multiplex PCR. The sample contains 100,000 to 150,000 clones, roughly 85% of which appear only once. The sample comes from a study of blood T cell repertoires in COVID-19. Study context: The origin of the acute and convalescent COVID-19 samples was the United States, Italy and Spain.

This clonotype originated in a man aged 80 or over with active or convalescent COVID-19. The sequenced sample consisted of peripheral blood.

The CDR3 nucleotides read TGCAGTGCTAGTGGGGACAGGGACACAGATACGCAGTATTTT. Translation gives CSASGDRDTDTQYF. This chain joins TRBV20-1 and TRBJ2-3; 9 bases align to TRBD1. The CDR3 has 14 residues. Per germline, CDR1 DFQATT and CDR2 SNEGSKA (reference sequence). J gave up 2 bases and V 3 bases, and 3 bases lay outside the gene matches.